This entry lists 7 T cell receptor beta chains sequenced from one sample in a study of vaccination and CD4 T cells after COVID-19. The Oncomine TCR Beta short-read assay was what sequenced the DNA obtained from cultured CD4+ T cells. MiXCR, run by TCRdb on the PCR reads, gives a single entry per CDR3 protein. The sample includes around 26,000 distinct CDR3 sequences, around 50% seen only once; the top ten take about 30%. Treatment defined: 10-day PBMC culture with coronavirus spike peptide pools or control peptides (ViraFEST assay). No antigen has been assigned to these receptors. This sample comprised CD4+ T cells from blood, cultured in vitro, obtained before SARS-CoV-2 vaccination. These receptors were taken from a human donor who received a COVID-19 vaccine.

The chain recombines TRBV5-4 with TRBJ2-1; TRBD2 matches 13 bases. There are 15 residues in the CDR3. V trimming: 4 bases; J trimming: 5 bases; junction bases outside the gene matches: 3. The germline V gene has CDR1 SGHNT and CDR2 YYREEE (reference sequence). The CDR3 bases are TGTGCCAGCAGCCGGACTAGCGGGGGACACAATGAGCAGTTCTTC. Protein product: CASSRTSGGHNEQFF.

V gene TRBV7-9 combines with J gene TRBJ1-1; 9 bases agree with TRBD1. The V segment lost 5 bases and the J segment 4 bases; nucleotides outside the gene matches: 5. The germline CDR1 and CDR2 sequences are SEHNR and FQNEAQ (reference sequence). The CDR3 totals 14 residues. The CDR3 DNA sequence: TGTGCCAGCAGCCCAAAGGACAGGGGCACTGAAGCTTTCTTT. Translating it yields CASSPKDRGTEAFF.

This clonotype was counted between two and nine times. This sequence joins TRBV19 and TRBJ1-1; 7 nucleotides align to TRBD1. This CDR3 has 14 amino acids. Germline CDR1 reads LNHDA; CDR2 reads SQIVND (reference sequence). V lost 2 bases and J lost 3; bases outside the gene matches: 3. The CDR3 loop is CASSIKGGDTEAFF. CDR3 coding DNA: TGTGCCAGTAGTATAAAAGGGGGCGACACTGAAGCTTTCTTT.

The V call is TRBV19, the J call TRBJ1-4; TRBD1 is a possible D gene (5 bases). V lost 5 bases to trimming and J lost 8 bases, with 18 bases between them. The CDR3 covers 15 residues. Germline CDR1 reads LNHDA; CDR2 reads SQIVND (reference sequence). This chain's CDR3 is CASSPPRGGGEKLFF. The CDR3 DNA reads as TGTGCCAGTAGTCCTCCCCGGGGGGGAGGAGAAAAACTGTTTTTT.

Only a few counts were recorded for this clonotype. V is TRBV6-1 and J is TRBJ1-5; D might be TRBD1 (5 bases). Germline loops: CDR1 MNHNS, CDR2 SASEGT. CDR3 length equals 18 residues. The ends were cut back, 3 bases at V and 5 bases at J, with 23 bases in the middle. The CDR3 loop reads CASSDGSLGDGIDQPQHF. CDR3 nucleotide sequence: TGTGCCAGCAGTGATGGGTCTTTGGGGGACGGCATCGATCAGCCCCAGCATTTT.

This chain connects TRBV10-1 to TRBJ2-1; 12 bases are a match to TRBD2. CDR1 is WNHNN and CDR2 is SYGVQD in the germline V gene (reference sequence). This CDR3 region has 14 residues. V gave up 6 bases and J gave up 9 bases; unmatched junction bases: 6. The CDR3 is CASRASGGAGEQFF. DNA for the CDR3: TGCGCCAGCAGGGCTAGCGGGGGGGCCGGTGAGCAGTTCTTC.

This chain links TRBV5-1 with TRBJ2-7, with D maybe TRBD2 (6 bases). The CDR3 spans 15 residues. V shed 0 bases and J shed 4 bases, with 14 bases lying between them. CDR1 is SGHRS and CDR2 is YFSETQ in the germline V gene. CDR3 bases: TGCGCCAGCAGCTTGGGCGGGGCAAACGGGTACGAGCAGTACTTC. This translates into CASSLGGANGYEQYF. The full variable domain, with the rest looked up from reference TRBV5-1 and TRBJ2-7, is KAGVTQTPRYLIKTRGQQVTLSCSPISGHRSVSWYQQTPGQGLQFLFEYFSETQRNKGNFPGRFSGRQFSNSRSEMNVSTLELGDSALYLCASSLGGANGYEQYFGPGTRLTVT.